This T cell receptor (beta chain) is drawn from a study of cytomegalovirus exposure and HLA in healthy donors. Broader study findings: Confirmation was obtained in vitro that a few CMV-associated chains are specific for CMV antigens. What a later analysis reportedly showed was that an Asian-associated ancestry cluster had fewer N-insertions than the roughly 670-donor mean.

The PCR made use of 60 Vbeta and 13 Jbeta primers. This table comes from immunoSEQ multiplex PCR, and its TCRdb copy is limited to in-frame clones, with some not included. The repertoire includes about 140,000 clones, approximately 84% of them detected once, and 1.4% sits in the top ten. As concerns this clone: Its antigen is as yet unknown.

The V gene's germline CDR1 is MDHEN and CDR2 SYDVKM. There are 14 residues in the CDR3. Trimming removed 10 bases from V and 3 bases from J, with 15 bases in between. Donors counted as nominally healthy when sampled, yet unrecorded immune exposures were likely. The receptor comes from a man aged 30 to 45 in good health and CMV-seropositive. The chain combines TRBV28 with TRBJ2-2; weak D call: TRBD1 (7 bases). The sample consisted of PBMCs. DNA of the CDR3: TGTGCCACCCAGGGGGGTTTGGACACCGGGGAGCTGTTTTTT. Amino acids: CATQGGLDTGELFF.